These 17 T cell receptor beta chains were sequenced from one sample in a study of blood T cell repertoires in COVID-19. Only in-frame clones appear in the TCRdb table, and some are missing; sequencing was by immunoSEQ multiplex PCR. The sample includes over 150,000 clones, roughly 91% of them seen just once. The sequencing sample was made of peripheral blood. The source is a man aged 18 to 29 with COVID-19, enrolled during active disease.

The gene calls are TRBV24-1 and TRBJ2-7; 10 bases match TRBD2. The CDR3 runs 15 residues. Germline V gene sequence: CDR1 KGHDR, CDR2 SFDVKD. The ends lost 3 bases at V and 5 bases at J; junction bases unmatched: 6. Here the CDR3 DNA reads TGTGCCACCAGTGATCCCCGGCTAGCGGGAGACGAGCAGTACTTC. It translates to CATSDPRLAGDEQYF.

The chain carries TRBV5-4 and TRBJ2-5; 10 bases fit TRBD2. Germline trimming cut 5 bases from V and 5 bases from J; bases unmatched to any gene: 12. The CDR3 consists of 16 residues. Germline V CDR1 and CDR2: SGHNT, YYREEE (reference sequence). CDR3 loop: CASSGAGAGGPETQYF. CDR3 nucleotides: TGTGCCAGCAGTGGCGCGGGAGCGGGAGGGCCGGAGACCCAGTACTTC. Supplemented by reference TRBV5-4 and TRBJ2-5, the full variable domain reads ETGVTQSPTHLIKTRGQQVTLRCSSQSGHNTVSWYQQALGQGPQFIFQYYREEENGRGNFPPRFSGLQFPNYSSELNVNALELDDSALYLCASSGAGAGGPETQYFGPGTRLLVL.

The table lists this clone with a count of one. The chain uses TRBV25-1 and TRBJ2-7, with 9 nucleotides matching TRBD2. In germline, CDR1 is MGHDK, CDR2 SYGVNS. Trimming at V came to 4 bases and at J to 3 bases, leaving 4 bases not matched to a gene. The CDR3 is 14 residues long. As DNA, the CDR3 is TGTGCCAGCAGTGGTAATAGCGGGAGCTACGAGCAGTACTTC. This codes for CASSGNSGSYEQYF.

The chain has TRBV6-5 and TRBJ1-1, with TRBD1 matching 7 bases. V shed 2 bases, J shed 10 bases, and the junction held 7 bases outside the gene matches. Germline V gives CDR1 MNHEY, CDR2 SVGAGI. The CDR3 length is 13 residues. The DNA of the CDR3 is TGTGCCAGCAGTTACGGCCTACAGGGGCGAGCTTTCTTT. Protein sequence: CASSYGLQGRAFF.

The gene calls are TRBV29-1 and TRBJ2-7; D is possibly TRBD1 (5 bases). Looked up from germline, CDR1 is SQVTM and CDR2 is ANQGSEA. The germline V and J ends were trimmed by 2 bases and 3 bases, with 17 bases remaining between them. This CDR3 spans 15 amino acids. The CDR3 nucleotides are TGCAGCGTTGAACGCAGGGCCGGCCTATACTACGAGCAGTACTTC. Translation: CSVERRAGLYYEQYF.

The genes are TRBV7-2 and TRBJ1-6; the D gene is possibly TRBD1 (5 bases). CDR3 length: 15 amino acids. The V gene lost 2 bases and the J gene lost 1 base, with 6 bases spanning the gap. The germline V gene encodes CDR1 SGHTA and CDR2 FQGNSA. CDR3 sequence: CASSLRGSYNSPLHF. For the CDR3, the DNA is TGTGCCAGCAGCTTAAGGGGTTCCTATAATTCACCCCTCCACTTT.

The V and J genes are TRBV25-1 and TRBJ2-7; weak D call: TRBD1 (6 bases). The ends were cut back, 6 bases at V and 3 bases at J, with 12 bases in the middle. Germline V lookup: CDR1 MGHDK, CDR2 SYGVNS. The CDR3 contains 13 residues. CDR3 DNA: TGTGCCAGCAGCCCGGGACATTACTACGAGCAGTACTTC. It specifies CASSPGHYYEQYF.

J is TRBJ2-1 and V is TRBV29-1; D is ambiguous. There are 13 residues in the CDR3. CDR1 is SQVTM, CDR2 ANQGSEA, per germline. The V end was cut by 2 bases, the J end by 12 bases, with 17 bases between. The CDR3 DNA is TGCAGCGTTGAACGCGGCTATACAATGAGGCAGTTCTTC. Translated, it gives CSVERGYTMRQFF.

This chain connects TRBV9 to TRBJ2-1; 10 nucleotides match TRBD2. V was pared by 0 bases and J by 5 bases, with 5 bases of the junction left unmatched. The CDR3 totals 16 residues. Germline CDR1 is SGDLS and CDR2 is YYNGEE. The CDR3: CASSVATSGIDNEQFF. CDR3 DNA: TGTGCCAGCAGCGTAGCCACTAGCGGGATAGACAATGAGCAGTTCTTC.

The J gene is TRBJ2-7, the V gene TRBV5-6; TRBD2 matches 12 bases. Germline trimming cut 4 bases from V and 3 bases from J; bases unmatched to any gene: 8. This CDR3 has 16 amino acids. From germline, CDR1 is SGHDT and CDR2 YYEEEE. The CDR3 reads CASSGGLAGTYYEQYF. The CDR3 nucleotides read TGTGCCAGCAGCGGCGGACTAGCGGGGACGTACTACGAGCAGTACTTC. Together with reference TRBV5-6 and TRBJ2-7, the CDR3 gives the full variable domain: DAGVTQSPTHLIKTRGQQVTLRCSPKSGHDTVSWYQQALGQGPQFIFQYYEEEERQRGNFPDRFSGHQFPNYSSELNVNALLLGDSALYLCASSGGLAGTYYEQYFGPGTRLTVT.

The V gene is TRBV4-3, the J gene TRBJ2-1, with 11 bases fitting TRBD2. Germline assignment: CDR1 LGHNA and CDR2 YSLEER. V lost 4 bases and J lost 6; bases outside the gene matches: 11. This CDR3 spans 17 amino acids. The CDR3 bases are TGCGCCAGCAGCCCGACTAGCGGGGAGGGTGTGGCCAATGAGCAGTTCTTC. Its protein is CASSPTSGEGVANEQFF.

The V call is TRBV27, the J call TRBJ1-2, with TRBD1 matching over 9 bases. Per the germline V gene, CDR1 is MNHEY and CDR2 is SMNVEV (reference sequence). The CDR3 runs to 17 residues. After removal of 6 bases from V and 4 bases from J, the junction contained 15 bases not matched to a gene. CDR3: CASRSLGSRDRAYGYTF. The DNA of the CDR3 is TGTGCCAGCAGGTCCCTAGGTTCCCGGGACAGGGCCTATGGCTACACCTTC.

The CDR3 DNA follows: TGTGCCAGCAGCTCCGCAGGGGGTTACTATGGCTACACCTTC. Protein sequence: CASSSAGGYYGYTF. The J gene is TRBJ1-2, the V gene TRBV7-2; TRBD1 matches 7 bases. The CDR3 is made up of 14 amino acids. V shed 4 bases and J 3 bases; nucleotides not matched to a gene: 5. The germline V gene encodes CDR1 SGHTA and CDR2 FQGNSA.

The chain is built from TRBV18 and TRBJ2-2; D unresolved. Trimming pared 1 base from V and 0 bases from J, leaving 9 bases between. The germline gives CDR1 KGHSH, CDR2 LQKENI. This CDR3 is built from 16 residues. The CDR3 DNA is TGTGCCAGCTCACCACTCGCACAAACGAACACCGGGGAGCTGTTTTTT. Amino acid sequence: CASSPLAQTNTGELFF.

The CDR3 DNA follows: TGCAGTGTTGAGAACACAGATACGCAGTATTTT. Translation: CSVENTDTQYF. The chain links TRBV20-1 to TRBJ2-3, with D hard to call. Looked up from germline, CDR1 is DFQATT and CDR2 is SNEGSKA (reference sequence). CDR3 length equals 11 residues. Trimming took 7 bases from V and 2 from J, leaving 7 bases between them.

The gene calls are TRBV9 and TRBJ2-3; TRBD2 aligns across 9 bases. The length of the CDR3 is 13 residues. Germline V CDR1 and CDR2: SGDLS, YYNGEE. Unmatched junction bases numbered 4, after V lost 2 bases and J lost 9 bases. The CDR3 loop reads CASSVAGLATQYF. The CDR3 DNA reads TGTGCCAGCAGCGTCGCCGGACTAGCGACGCAGTATTTT.

V and J are TRBV14 and TRBJ2-7, with TRBD1 as a possible D gene (6 bases). This CDR3 comprises 14 residues. The V end was cut by 2 bases, the J end by 5 bases, with 13 bases between. Germline V gene data show CDR1 as SGHDN and CDR2 as FVKESK. The CDR3 sequence: CASSQFTGFHEQYF. The CDR3, as DNA: TGTGCCAGCAGCCAATTTACAGGGTTCCACGAGCAGTACTTC.